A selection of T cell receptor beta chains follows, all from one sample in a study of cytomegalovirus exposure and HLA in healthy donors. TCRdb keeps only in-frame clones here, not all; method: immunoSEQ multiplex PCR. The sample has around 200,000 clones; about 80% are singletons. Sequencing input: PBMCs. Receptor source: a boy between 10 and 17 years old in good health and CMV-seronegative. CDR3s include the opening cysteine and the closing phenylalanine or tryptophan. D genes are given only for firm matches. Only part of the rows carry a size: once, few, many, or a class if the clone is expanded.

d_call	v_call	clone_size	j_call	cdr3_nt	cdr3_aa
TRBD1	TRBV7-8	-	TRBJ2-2	TGTGCCAGCAGCTCTCGGACAGGGGTAAACACCGGGGAGCTGTTTTTT	CASSSRTGVNTGELFF
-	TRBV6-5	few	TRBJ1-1	TGTGCCAGCAGATCACTACCCGGGAAGGGTGAAGCTTTCTTT	CASRSLPGKGEAFF
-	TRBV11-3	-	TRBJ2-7	TGTGCCAGCAGCTTACGACAACAGTCCTACGAGCAGTACTTC	CASSLRQQSYEQYF
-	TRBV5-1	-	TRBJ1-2	TGCGCCAGCAGCTCCCAAACAGCAAGTTATGGCTACACCTTC	CASSSQTASYGYTF
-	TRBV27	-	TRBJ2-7	TGTGCCAGCAGTAATTCGGAGGGGGCCCCTTTCTACGAGCAGTACTTC	CASSNSEGAPFYEQYF
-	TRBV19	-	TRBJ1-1	TGTGCCAGTAGTAAAGGCCGGAGAGACACTGAAGCTTTCTTT	CASSKGRRDTEAFF
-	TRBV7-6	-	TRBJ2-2	TGTGCCAGCAGCTCCGGGACTGTCAACACCGGGGAGCTGTTTTTT	CASSSGTVNTGELFF
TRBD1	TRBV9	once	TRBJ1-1	TGTGCCAGCAGCGCTAACCGGGACAGGGGTAACACTGAAGCTTTCTTT	CASSANRDRGNTEAFF
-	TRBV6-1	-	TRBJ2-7	TGTGCCAGCAGTGAAGAAGCACGGGGGTACGAGCAGTACTTC	CASSEEARGYEQYF
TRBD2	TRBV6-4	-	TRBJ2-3	TGTGCCAGCAGTGAAGTAGCGGGGGGCACAGATACGCAGTATTTT	CASSEVAGGTDTQYF
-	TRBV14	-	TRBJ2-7	TGTGCCAGCAGCCAAGATGGATTCTTCGGGAACTACGAGCAGTACTTC	CASSQDGFFGNYEQYF
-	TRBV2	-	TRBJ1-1	TGTGCCAGCAGTGATTTGCAGGGCGGGAACACTGAAGCTTTCTTT	CASSDLQGGNTEAFF
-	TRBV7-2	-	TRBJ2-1	TGTGCCAGCAGCCCACAGTCAGGGACTTTCGGCTACAATGAGCAGTTCTTC	CASSPQSGTFGYNEQFF
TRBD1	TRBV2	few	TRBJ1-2	TGTGCCAGCAGTGAGGCAGGGGGCGGCTACACCTTC	CASSEAGGGYTF
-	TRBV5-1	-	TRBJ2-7	TGCGCCAGCAGCTTCCACCCCAGCTCCTACGAGCAGTACTTC	CASSFHPSSYEQYF
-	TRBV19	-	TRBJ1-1	TGTGCCAGTAGTACAAAAGGGAGGGGGAACACTGAAGCTTTCTTT	CASSTKGRGNTEAFF
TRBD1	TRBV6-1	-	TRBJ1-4	TGTGCCAGCAGTGAACTCGGCAGGGGGCTCTCTTCGGACGAAAAACTGTTTTTT	CASSELGRGLSSDEKLFF